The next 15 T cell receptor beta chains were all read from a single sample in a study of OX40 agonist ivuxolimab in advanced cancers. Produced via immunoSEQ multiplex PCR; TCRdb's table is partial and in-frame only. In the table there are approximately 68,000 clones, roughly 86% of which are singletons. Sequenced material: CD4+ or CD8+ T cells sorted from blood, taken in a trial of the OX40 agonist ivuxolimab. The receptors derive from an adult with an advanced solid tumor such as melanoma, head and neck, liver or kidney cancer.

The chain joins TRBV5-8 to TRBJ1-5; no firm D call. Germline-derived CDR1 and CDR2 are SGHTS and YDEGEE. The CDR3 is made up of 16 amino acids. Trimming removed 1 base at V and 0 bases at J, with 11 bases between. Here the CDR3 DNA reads TGTGCCAGCAGCTTGTATGGAGTTCATAGCAATCAGCCCCAGCATTTT. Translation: CASSLYGVHSNQPQHF.

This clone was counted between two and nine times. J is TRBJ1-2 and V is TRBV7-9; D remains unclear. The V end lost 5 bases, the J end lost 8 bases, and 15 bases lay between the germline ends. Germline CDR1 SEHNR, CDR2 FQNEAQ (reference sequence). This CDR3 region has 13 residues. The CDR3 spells CASSRGGPEGYTF. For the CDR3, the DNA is TGTGCCAGCAGCCGCGGAGGGCCGGAAGGCTACACCTTC.

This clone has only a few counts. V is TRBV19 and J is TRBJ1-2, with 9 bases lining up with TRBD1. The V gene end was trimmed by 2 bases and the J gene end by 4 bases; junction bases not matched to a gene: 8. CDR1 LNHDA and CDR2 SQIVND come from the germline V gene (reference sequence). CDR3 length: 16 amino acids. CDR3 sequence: CASSISTGGASYGYTF. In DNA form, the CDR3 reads TGTGCCAGTAGTATAAGCACAGGGGGCGCTTCCTATGGCTACACCTTC. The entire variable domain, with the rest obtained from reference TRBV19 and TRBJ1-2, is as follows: DGGITQSPKYLFRKEGQNVTLSCEQNLNHDAMYWYRQDPGQGLRLIYYSQIVNDFQKGDIAEGYSVSREKKESFPLTVTSAQKNPTAFYLCASSISTGGASYGYTFGSGTRLTVV.

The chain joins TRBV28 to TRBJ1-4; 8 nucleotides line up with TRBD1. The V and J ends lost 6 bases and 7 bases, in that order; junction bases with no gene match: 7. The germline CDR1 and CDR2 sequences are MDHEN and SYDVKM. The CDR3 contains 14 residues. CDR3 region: CASSLQGAGEKLFF. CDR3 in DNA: TGTGCCAGCAGCCTTCAGGGGGCAGGTGAAAAACTGTTTTTT.

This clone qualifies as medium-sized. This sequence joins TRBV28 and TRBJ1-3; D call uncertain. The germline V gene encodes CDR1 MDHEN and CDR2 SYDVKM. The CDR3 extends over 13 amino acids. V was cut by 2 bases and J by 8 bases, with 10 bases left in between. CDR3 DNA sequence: TGTGCCAGCAGTTTAGACCGGTTGGACACCATATATTTT. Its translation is CASSLDRLDTIYF.

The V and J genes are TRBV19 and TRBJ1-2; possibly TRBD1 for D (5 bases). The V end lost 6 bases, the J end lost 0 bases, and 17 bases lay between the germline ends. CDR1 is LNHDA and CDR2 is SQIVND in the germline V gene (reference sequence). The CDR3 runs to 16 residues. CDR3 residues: CASRSPGDGTNYGYTF. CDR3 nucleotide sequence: TGTGCCAGTAGATCCCCGGGGGACGGAACTAACTATGGCTACACCTTC.

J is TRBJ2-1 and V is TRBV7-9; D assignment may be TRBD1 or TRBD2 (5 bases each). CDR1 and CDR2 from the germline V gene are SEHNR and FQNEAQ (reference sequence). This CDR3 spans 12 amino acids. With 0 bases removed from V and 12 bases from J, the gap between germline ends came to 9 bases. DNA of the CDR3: TGTGCCAGCAGCTTAGCCGGGACGGGGCAGTTCTTC. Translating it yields CASSLAGTGQFF.

CDR3 amino acids: CATSPLRDATNEKLFF. As DNA, the CDR3 is TGCGCCACCTCACCCCTCAGGGATGCAACTAATGAAAAACTGTTTTTT. The chain has TRBV5-1 and TRBJ1-4; a possible D gene is TRBD1 (5 bases). The CDR3 totals 16 residues. V lost 9 bases and J lost 0, with 18 bases in between. Per the germline V gene, CDR1 is SGHRS and CDR2 is YFSETQ.

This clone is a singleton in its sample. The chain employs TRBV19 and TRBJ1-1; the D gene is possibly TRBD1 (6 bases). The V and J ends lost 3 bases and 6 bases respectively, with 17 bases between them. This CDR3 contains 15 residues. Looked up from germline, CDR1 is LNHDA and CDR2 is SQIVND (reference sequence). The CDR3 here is CASSIERGTNAEAFF. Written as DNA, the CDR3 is TGTGCCAGTAGTATTGAACGGGGGACAAATGCTGAAGCTTTCTTT.

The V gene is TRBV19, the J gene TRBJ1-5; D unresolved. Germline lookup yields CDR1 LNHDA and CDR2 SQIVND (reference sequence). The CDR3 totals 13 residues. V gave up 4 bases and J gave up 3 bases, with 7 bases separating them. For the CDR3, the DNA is TGTGCCAGTAGTAGCCAGGACAATCAGCCCCAGCATTTT. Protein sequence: CASSSQDNQPQHF. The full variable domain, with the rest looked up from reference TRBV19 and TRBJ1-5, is DGGITQSPKYLFRKEGQNVTLSCEQNLNHDAMYWYRQDPGQGLRLIYYSQIVNDFQKGDIAEGYSVSREKKESFPLTVTSAQKNPTAFYLCASSSQDNQPQHFGDGTRLSIL.

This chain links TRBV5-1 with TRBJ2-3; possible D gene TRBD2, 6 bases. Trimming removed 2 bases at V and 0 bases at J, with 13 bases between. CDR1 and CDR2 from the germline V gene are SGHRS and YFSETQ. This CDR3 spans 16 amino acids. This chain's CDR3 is CASSFGGSSSTDTQYF. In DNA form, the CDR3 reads TGCGCCAGCAGCTTCGGGGGATCTTCTAGCACAGATACGCAGTATTTT.

Here the CDR3 DNA reads TGTGCCAGCAGTGACGCTGGGACAGGAGGCGGATCACCCCTCCACTTT. Its protein is CASSDAGTGGGSPLHF. J is TRBJ1-6 and V is TRBV27; 8 bases align to TRBD1. The V gene's germline CDR1 is MNHEY and CDR2 SMNVEV (reference sequence). Trimming at V came to 5 bases and at J to 10 bases, leaving 13 bases not matched to a gene. This CDR3 is 16 amino acids long.

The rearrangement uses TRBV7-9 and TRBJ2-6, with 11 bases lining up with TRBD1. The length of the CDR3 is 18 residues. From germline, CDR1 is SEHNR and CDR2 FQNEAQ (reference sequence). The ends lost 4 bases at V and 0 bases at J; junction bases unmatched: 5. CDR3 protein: CASSSGQGVSSGANVLTF. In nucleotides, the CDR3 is TGTGCCAGCAGCTCGGGACAGGGGGTTTCCTCTGGGGCCAACGTCCTGACTTTC.

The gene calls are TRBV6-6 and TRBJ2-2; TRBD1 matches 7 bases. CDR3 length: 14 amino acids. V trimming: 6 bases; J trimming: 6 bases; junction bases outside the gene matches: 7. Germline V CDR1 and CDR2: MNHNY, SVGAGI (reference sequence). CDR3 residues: CASRKQGIPGELFF. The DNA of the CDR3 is TGTGCCAGCAGGAAACAGGGGATTCCCGGGGAGCTGTTTTTT.

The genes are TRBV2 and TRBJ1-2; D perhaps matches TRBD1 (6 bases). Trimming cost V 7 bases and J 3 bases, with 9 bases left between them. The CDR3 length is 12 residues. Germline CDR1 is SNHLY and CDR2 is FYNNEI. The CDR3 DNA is TGTGCCAGCACGGGGGCTGACTATGGCTACACCTTC. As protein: CASTGADYGYTF.